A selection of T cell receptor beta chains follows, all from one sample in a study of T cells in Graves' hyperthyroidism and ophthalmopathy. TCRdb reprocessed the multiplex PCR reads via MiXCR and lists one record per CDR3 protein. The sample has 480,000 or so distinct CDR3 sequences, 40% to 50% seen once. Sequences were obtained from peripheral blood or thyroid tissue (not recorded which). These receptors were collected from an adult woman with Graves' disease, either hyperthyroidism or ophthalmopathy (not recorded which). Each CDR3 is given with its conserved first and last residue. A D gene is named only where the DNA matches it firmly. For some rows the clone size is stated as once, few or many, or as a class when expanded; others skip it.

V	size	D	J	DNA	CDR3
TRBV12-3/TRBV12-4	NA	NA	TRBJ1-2	TGTGCCAGCAGTTTCGGCCCGACACGCCCCAACTATGGCTACACCTTC	CASSFGPTRPNYGYTF
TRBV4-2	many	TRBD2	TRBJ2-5	TGTGCCAGCAGTCCGACTAGCGGGAGATCAGAGACCCAGTACTTC	CASSPTSGRSETQYF
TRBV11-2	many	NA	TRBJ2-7	TGTGCCAGCAGCCCCCGCCCCTACTACGAGCAGTACTTC	CASSPRPYYEQYF
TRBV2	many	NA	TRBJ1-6	TGTGCCAGCAGTGTGATGACAGGACGTAATTCACCCCTCCACTTT	CASSVMTGRNSPLHF
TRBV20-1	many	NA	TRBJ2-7	TGCAGTGCTAGAAATATACTAGACTACGAGCAGTACTTC	CSARNILDYEQYF
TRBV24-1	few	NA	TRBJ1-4	TGTGCCACCAGTGCCGGGGCGTCTAACGAAAAACTGTTTTTT	CATSAGASNEKLFF
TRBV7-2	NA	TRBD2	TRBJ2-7	TGTGCCAGCAGCCACAGCCAGACTAGCGGCCTCTCCTACGAGCAGTACTTC	CASSHSQTSGLSYEQYF
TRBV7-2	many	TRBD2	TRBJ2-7	TGTGCCAGCAGCTACCGCGGGGGCAGCGGGAGGGCGGGCGAGCAGTACTTC	CASSYRGGSGRAGEQYF
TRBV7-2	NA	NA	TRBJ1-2	TGTGCCAGCAGCTTACGACATGGACAGATCGCTAACTATGGCTACACCTTC	CASSLRHGQIANYGYTF
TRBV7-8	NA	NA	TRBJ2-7	TGTGCCAGCAGCTTAATCGGGATGTCCTACGAGCAGTACTTC	CASSLIGMSYEQYF
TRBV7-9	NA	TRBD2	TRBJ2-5	TGTGCCAGCAGCAAGACTAGCGGGAGGAGGGAGACCCAGTACTTC	CASSKTSGRRETQYF
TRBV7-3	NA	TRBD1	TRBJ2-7	TGTGCCAGCAGCTCCCAGGGGGCGCCTCGACACGAGCAGTACTTC	CASSSQGAPRHEQYF
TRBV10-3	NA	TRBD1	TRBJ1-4	TGTGCCAGCTCCCCGCTCGACAGGGAGGGCGAAAAACTGTTTTTT	CASSPLDREGEKLFF
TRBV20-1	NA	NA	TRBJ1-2	TGCAGTGCTATTCCCCCGGCTAACTATGGCTACACCTTC	CSAIPPANYGYTF
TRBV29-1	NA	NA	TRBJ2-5	TGCAGCTTTAGTTTTTATCGGCGGGAAGGGGAGACCCAGTACTTC	CSFSFYRREGETQYF
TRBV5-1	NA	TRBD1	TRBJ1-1	TGCGCCAGCAGCTTGGGGGGACAGTCGACACATGAAGCTTTCTTT	CASSLGGQSTHEAFF
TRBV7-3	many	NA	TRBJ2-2	TGTGCCAGCAGCTCGTCCCCCAGCGCCGGGGAGCTGTTTTTT	CASSSSPSAGELFF
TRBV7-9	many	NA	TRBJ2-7	TGTGCCAGCAGCTTAGCATCTAGCCCCAACGAGCAGTACTTC	CASSLASSPNEQYF
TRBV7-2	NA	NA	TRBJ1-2	TGTGCCAGCAGCCCTCGGGACGGATCTGGAAACACCTTC	CASSPRDGSGNTF
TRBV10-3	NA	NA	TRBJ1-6	TGTGCCAGTCAACTAGATAATTCACCCCTCCACTTT	CASQLDNSPLHF
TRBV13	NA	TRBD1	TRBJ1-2	TGTGCCAGCAGCTTCTCGACAGGGGAGGGCTATGGCTACACCTTC	CASSFSTGEGYGYTF
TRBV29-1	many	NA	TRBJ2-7	TGCAGTGTGGAGGCAGGAGGATACGAGCAGTACTTC	CSVEAGGYEQYF
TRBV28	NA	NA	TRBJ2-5	TGTGCCAGCAGCACCAACACCGGAAACTCAGGGACCCAGTACTTC	CASSTNTGNSGTQYF
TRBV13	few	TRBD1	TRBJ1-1	TGTGCCAGCACCCCCCGACAGGGTTGGAACACTGAAGCTTTCTTT	CASTPRQGWNTEAFF
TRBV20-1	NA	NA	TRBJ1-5	TGCAGTGCTAGGACAGTACAGGGTAATCAGCCCCAGCATTTT	CSARTVQGNQPQHF
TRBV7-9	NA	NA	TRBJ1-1	TGCGCCAGCAGCTCGGAGGTGGGCCCCAACACTGAAGCTTTCTTT	CASSSEVGPNTEAFF
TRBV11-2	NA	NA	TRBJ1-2	TGTGCCAGCAGCCGGGACAATGACTATGGCTACACCTTC	CASSRDNDYGYTF
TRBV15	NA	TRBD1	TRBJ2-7	TGTGCCACCAGCACCAGACAGGGGGGATCCTACGAGCAGTACTTC	CATSTRQGGSYEQYF
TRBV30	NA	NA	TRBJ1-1	TGTGCCTGGACGCCCGGTATGAACACTGAAGCTTTCTTT	CAWTPGMNTEAFF
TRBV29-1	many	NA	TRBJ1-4	TGCAGCGTTGAAGAGCAAGGGGGAAAACTGTTTTTT	CSVEEQGGKLFF
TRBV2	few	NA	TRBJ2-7	TGTGCCAGCAATGCCCCCACAGGAAGGGGGAGGCACGAGCAGTACTTC	CASNAPTGRGRHEQYF
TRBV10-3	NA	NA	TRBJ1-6	TGTGCCATCAGTGACCCTCAGACTCCACCCCTCCACTTT	CAISDPQTPPLHF
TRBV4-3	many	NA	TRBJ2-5	TGCGCCAGCAGCCAATTACAGGGGGGGTTTGAGACCCAGTACTTC	CASSQLQGGFETQYF
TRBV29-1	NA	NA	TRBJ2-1	TGCAGCGTTGAGCCCGTACCGGGGCCGTACAATGAGCAGTTCTTC	CSVEPVPGPYNEQFF
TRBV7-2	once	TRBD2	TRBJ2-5	TGTGCCAGCAGCTTGACTAGCGGGAGGGCCTTGACCCAGTACTTC	CASSLTSGRALTQYF
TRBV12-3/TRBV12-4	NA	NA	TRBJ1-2	TGTGCCAGCAGTTACATCCGGGGTCGAGATGGCTACACCTTC	CASSYIRGRDGYTF
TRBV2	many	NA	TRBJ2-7	TGTGCCAGCAGCCGGACAGCCGCCTCCTACGAGCAGTACTTC	CASSRTAASYEQYF
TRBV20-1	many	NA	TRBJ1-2	TGCAGTGCTAGAGTTGCGGGCACGAACTATGGCTACACCTTC	CSARVAGTNYGYTF
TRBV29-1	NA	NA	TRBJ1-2	TGCAGCGTTGAGGCAGGGACTAACTATGGCTACACCTTC	CSVEAGTNYGYTF
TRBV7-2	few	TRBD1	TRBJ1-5	TGTGCCAGCAGCTTAGCGAACAGGGGGCGAGGCAATCAGCCCCAGCATTTT	CASSLANRGRGNQPQHF
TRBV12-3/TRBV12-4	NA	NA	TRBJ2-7	TGTGCCAACAGTTTATCCTCTCCTAACGAGCAGTACTTC	CANSLSSPNEQYF
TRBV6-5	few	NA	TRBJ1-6	TGTGCCAGCAGGAGCAGGGGTTCACCCCTCCACTTT	CASRSRGSPLHF
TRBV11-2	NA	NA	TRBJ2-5	TGTGCCAGCAGCCCCGCGAACTTTGAAGAGACCCAGTACTTC	CASSPANFEETQYF
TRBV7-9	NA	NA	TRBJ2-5	TGTGCCAGCAGCTCGACTCGTTCAGGGGAGACCCAGTACTTC	CASSSTRSGETQYF
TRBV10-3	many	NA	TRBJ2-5	TGTGCCATCAGCTATGACTTGTACCAAGAGACCCAGTACTTC	CAISYDLYQETQYF
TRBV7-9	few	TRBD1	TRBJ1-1	TGTGCCAGCCTCGATTTCGACAGGGGGATGAACACTGAAGCTTTCTTT	CASLDFDRGMNTEAFF
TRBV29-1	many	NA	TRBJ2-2	TGCAGCGTTGTAGGTCCCGGGGAGCTGTTTTTT	CSVVGPGELFF
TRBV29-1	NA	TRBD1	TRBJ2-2	TGCAGCGTTGCGCAGGGGGGGACAGGGGTTACCGGGGAGCTGTTTTTT	CSVAQGGTGVTGELFF
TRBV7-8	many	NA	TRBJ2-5	TGTGCCAGCAGCTTACGGCAGACCTCGGAGACCCAGTACTTC	CASSLRQTSETQYF
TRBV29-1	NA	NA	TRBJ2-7	TGCAGCGTGAAGAGGACGGAGTCCTACGAGCAGTACTTC	CSVKRTESYEQYF
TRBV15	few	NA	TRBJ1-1	TGTGCCACCAGCAGAGATCTTTCCCAGGTATCTTGGACTGAAGCTTTCTTT	CATSRDLSQVSWTEAFF
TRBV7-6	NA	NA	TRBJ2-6	TGTGCCAGCAGCCACCCGGGACATCAACCCCCGAACGTTGGGGCCAACGTCCTGACTTTC	CASSHPGHQPPNVGANVLTF
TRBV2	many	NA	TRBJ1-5	TGTGCCAGCAAGGGGGACGGAGATAGCAATCAGCCCCAGCATTTT	CASKGDGDSNQPQHF
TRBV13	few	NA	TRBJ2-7	TGTGCCAGCACTTCGACAGACCACCCCTACGAGCAGTACTTC	CASTSTDHPYEQYF